The 29 T cell receptor beta chains presented below share a single source sample, sequenced in a study of blood T cells in healthy people across ages. PCR was performed a second time for about 7 to 12 cycles using a sample-barcoded 5' primer and a J-beta primer mix. TCRdb recomputed calls from the 5' RACE reads with MiXCR, one row per CDR3 protein. The data hold 1.5 million to 2 million distinct CDR3 sequences, with about 50% observed a single time. The sequenced sample was blood. These receptors were collected from a middle-aged woman in good health.

This rearrangement joins TRBV7-9 to TRBJ2-3, with 11 bases aligning to TRBD2. Germline values: CDR1 SEHNR, CDR2 FQNEAQ (reference sequence). The CDR3 is 19 amino acids. The J segment lost 0 bases and the V segment lost 3 bases, leaving 11 bases of the junction unmatched. The CDR3 reads CASSFSALAGGSSTDTQYF. CDR3 in DNA: TGTGCCAGCAGCTTCTCTGCCCTAGCGGGAGGCTCTAGCACAGATACGCAGTATTTT.

This chain uses TRBV7-9 with TRBJ2-7; 7 bases line up with TRBD1. Germline V gene lookup returns CDR1 SEHNR and CDR2 FQNEAQ (reference sequence). This CDR3 comprises 14 residues. V trimming: 2 bases; J trimming: 3 bases; junction bases outside the gene matches: 4. In DNA, the CDR3 is TGTGCCAGCAGCTTAACAGGGGTTAACTACGAGCAGTACTTC. Translation gives CASSLTGVNYEQYF.

This clonotype was counted once. The chain uses TRBV7-2 and TRBJ2-5; TRBD2 matches 7 bases. In germline, CDR1 is SGHTA, CDR2 FQGNSA. The CDR3 extends over 15 amino acids. Unmatched junction bases numbered 13, after V lost 11 bases and J lost 1 base. Written as DNA, the CDR3 is TGTGCCTCAAAAAAGGCTAGCGGACCCCAAGAGACCCAGTACTTC. Translating gives CASKKASGPQETQYF. Drawing the rest from reference TRBV7-2 and TRBJ2-5, the complete variable domain is GAGVSQSPSNKVTEKGKDVELRCDPISGHTALYWYRQSLGQGLEFLIYFQGNSAPDKSGLPSDRFSAERTGGSVSTLTIQRTQQEDSAVYLCASKKASGPQETQYFGPGTRLLVL.

CDR3 bases: TGCGCCAGCAGTACCGGGACAACTATCTTTTATGGCTACACCTTC. Its protein product is CASSTGTTIFYGYTF. V usage is TRBV5-1 and J usage is TRBJ1-2; the D gene is possibly TRBD1 (6 bases). The germline V gene has CDR1 SGHRS and CDR2 YFSETQ. The CDR3 contains 15 residues. V was trimmed by 5 bases and J by 5 bases, leaving 19 bases between them.

This clonotype was counted a few times. The gene calls are TRBV12-3 or TRBV12-4 and TRBJ2-5; D is ambiguous. The CDR3 loop spans 13 amino acids. Trimming cost V 4 bases and J 7 bases, with 13 bases left between them. DNA of the CDR3: TGTGCCAGCAGTTCGCCCGATCGGTTGACCCAGTACTTC. Translated: CASSSPDRLTQYF.

The chain employs TRBV29-1 and TRBJ2-2; 12 positions match TRBD1. Germline V gives CDR1 SQVTM, CDR2 ANQGSEA. CDR3 length equals 13 residues. V lost 7 bases to trimming and J lost 4 bases; unmatched junction nucleotides: 1. CDR3 residues: CSAGQGATGELFF. CDR3 DNA sequence: TGCAGCGCGGGACAGGGGGCCACCGGGGAGCTGTTTTTT.

This chain connects TRBV27 to TRBJ2-7; 9 bases line up with TRBD2. This CDR3 is 16 amino acids long. With 3 bases clipped from V and 1 base from J, the junction kept 7 bases outside the gene matches. The germline gives CDR1 MNHEY, CDR2 SMNVEV (reference sequence). CDR3 in amino acids: CASSFFGLAGSYEQYF. The CDR3 DNA follows: TGTGCCAGCAGTTTTTTCGGTCTAGCGGGGTCCTACGAGCAGTACTTC.

V gene TRBV7-9 combines with J gene TRBJ2-2; D might be TRBD1 or TRBD2, each matching 5 bases. The CDR3 extends over 15 amino acids. Germline V gene data show CDR1 as SEHNR and CDR2 as FQNEAQ (reference sequence). V lost 7 bases and J 6 bases, leaving 18 bases between the germline ends. The CDR3 loop is CASTPEGYLAGELFF. The CDR3 DNA is TGTGCCAGCACCCCTGAGGGGTATCTAGCCGGGGAGCTGTTTTTT.

V usage is TRBV20-1 and J usage is TRBJ2-6; 7 bases are a match to TRBD2. The CDR3 runs 16 residues. The V gene end was trimmed by 5 bases and the J gene end by 0 bases; junction bases not matched to a gene: 7. Germline V CDR1 and CDR2: DFQATT, SNEGSKA (reference sequence). The CDR3 DNA reads TGCAGTGCTCCTGACGGGGGGAGCTCTGGGGCCAACGTCCTGACTTTC. Protein sequence: CSAPDGGSSGANVLTF.

The table lists this clonotype with a few counts. V usage is TRBV6-2 or TRBV6-3 and J usage is TRBJ2-1; D is unclear. V dropped 3 bases and J dropped 10 bases, with 10 bases sitting between them. Germline V gene lookup returns CDR1 MNHEY and CDR2 SVGEGT. CDR3 length: 12 amino acids. The CDR3, as DNA: TGTGCCAGCAGTTATCCGGATAAGGAGCAGTTCTTC. It specifies CASSYPDKEQFF.

The chain is built from TRBV19 and TRBJ2-1, with TRBD1 as a possible D gene (8 bases). Looked up from germline, CDR1 is LNHDA and CDR2 is SQIVND (reference sequence). This CDR3 comprises 12 residues. The germline V and J ends were trimmed by 10 bases and 7 bases, with 14 bases remaining between them. The CDR3 reads CATQGGGNEQFF. CDR3 coding DNA: TGTGCCACACAGGGGGGGGGAAATGAGCAGTTCTTC.

The chain joins TRBV4-3 to TRBJ1-2; TRBD1 is a possible D gene (6 bases). CDR3 length: 14 residues. V gave up 1 base and J gave up 6 bases, with 12 bases separating them. Germline CDR1 LGHNA, CDR2 YSLEER. The CDR3 DNA reads TGCGCCAGCAGCCAAGGGACAGCGGGACATGGCTACACCTTC. It encodes CASSQGTAGHGYTF.

The genes are TRBV20-1 and TRBJ1-6; D uncertain. Germline-derived CDR1 and CDR2 are DFQATT and SNEGSKA (reference sequence). The ends were cut back, 2 bases at V and 8 bases at J, with 16 bases in the middle. The CDR3 sequence is 15 residues long. CDR3 DNA: TGCAGTGCTAGATACGCACGACTCGGGGATTCACCCCTCCACTTT. Its translation: CSARYARLGDSPLHF.

V and J are TRBV28 and TRBJ2-7; TRBD1 might be the D (5 bases). CDR1 and CDR2 (germline): MDHEN, SYDVKM. Trimming pared 2 bases from V and 2 bases from J, leaving 10 bases between. The CDR3 runs 14 residues. Here the CDR3 reads CASSLQGNPYEQYF. For the CDR3, the DNA is TGTGCCAGCAGTTTACAGGGTAATCCCTACGAGCAGTACTTC. The full variable domain, completed using reference TRBV28 and TRBJ2-7, is DVKVTQSSRYLVKRTGEKVFLECVQDMDHENMFWYRQDPGLGLRLIYFSYDVKMKEKGDIPEGYSVSREKKERFSLILESASTNQTSMYLCASSLQGNPYEQYFGPGTRLTVT.

The chain joins TRBV6-6 to TRBJ2-5; D not resolved. CDR1 and CDR2 (germline): MNHNY, SVGAGI (reference sequence). The V and J ends lost 2 bases and 6 bases respectively, with 4 bases between them. The CDR3 has 11 residues. The CDR3 DNA sequence: TGTGCCAGCAGTTACGCTCAGACCCAGTACTTC. It is translated as CASSYAQTQYF.

The J gene is TRBJ1-5, the V gene TRBV6-1; 7 positions agree with TRBD1. The CDR3 spans 14 residues. CDR1 is MNHNS, CDR2 SASEGT, per germline. The junction had 9 bases not matched to a gene; V was cut back by 8 bases and J by 5 bases. CDR3 sequence reads: CASVETGQYQPQHF. The CDR3 DNA reads as TGTGCCAGCGTAGAGACAGGGCAGTATCAGCCCCAGCATTTT.

This clonotype showed up just a few times. The chain combines TRBV4-2 with TRBJ2-7; D is ambiguous. Germline CDR1 and CDR2: LGHNA and YNFKEQ. This CDR3 has 15 residues. Trimming cost V 1 base and J 3 bases, with 13 bases left between them. In nucleotides, the CDR3 is TGTGCCAGCAGCCAAGTTCGAGATGCCTTCTACGAGCAGTACTTC. As protein: CASSQVRDAFYEQYF.

This clonotype was detected only a few times. The V gene is TRBV29-1, the J gene TRBJ1-4; no reliable D call. Germline V gene lookup returns CDR1 SQVTM and CDR2 ANQGSEA. Trimming removed 7 bases at V and 5 bases at J, with 14 bases between. This CDR3 comprises 13 residues. CDR3 sequence (DNA): TGCAGCGCCCTCGGTCGGAGGAATGAAAAACTGTTTTTT. Translated: CSALGRRNEKLFF.

Only a few counts were recorded for this clonotype. The chain joins TRBV20-1 to TRBJ2-5; D gene uncertain. CDR1 and CDR2 from the germline V gene are DFQATT and SNEGSKA (reference sequence). V was clipped by 0 bases and J by 5 bases, with 16 bases between them. The CDR3 is 15 amino acids. Here the CDR3 DNA reads TGCAGTGCTAGAGATTTCAGCAGGAGCCACGAGACCCAGTACTTC. The encoded protein is CSARDFSRSHETQYF.

The chain has TRBV18 and TRBJ2-1; 9 nucleotides line up with TRBD1. This CDR3 comprises 16 residues. Unmatched junction bases numbered 9, after V lost 0 bases and J lost 9 bases. Germline V gene data show CDR1 as KGHSH and CDR2 as LQKENI. The DNA of the CDR3 is TGTGCCAGCTCACCACCGAACAGGGGGCGACGCAGTGAGCAGTTCTTC. Amino acid sequence: CASSPPNRGRRSEQFF.

V and J are TRBV5-1 and TRBJ1-2; D call uncertain. The CDR3 loop spans 15 amino acids. Germline lookup yields CDR1 SGHRS and CDR2 YFSETQ. V lost 2 bases and J 6 bases, leaving 17 bases between the germline ends. DNA of the CDR3: TGCGCCAGCAGCTTAGGCTGGGCAGACCCTGATGGCTACACCTTC. It encodes CASSLGWADPDGYTF.

The rearrangement joins TRBV13 to TRBJ2-3; 8 bases align to TRBD2. The length of the CDR3 is 16 residues. J lost 4 bases, V lost 0 bases, and 6 bases had no gene match. Germline V gives CDR1 PRHDT, CDR2 FYEKMQ (reference sequence). Written as DNA, the CDR3 is TGTGCCAGCAGCTTAGGCCCGGCGGGGGGAGCAGATACGCAGTATTTT. Amino acids: CASSLGPAGGADTQYF.

The chain links TRBV24-1 to TRBJ2-5; TRBD1 is a possible D gene (6 bases). The CDR3 spans 15 residues. With 4 bases removed from V and 4 bases from J, the gap between germline ends came to 15 bases. Per germline, CDR1 KGHDR and CDR2 SFDVKD. The CDR3 DNA sequence: TGTGCCACCAGTGAGCCAGGGGTCCAGGGAGAGACCCAGTACTTC. It is translated as CATSEPGVQGETQYF.

This clonotype occurred a few times. This chain uses TRBV21-1 with TRBJ2-5; TRBD2 reflects the table's D call only, with no check against the DNA. TRBV21-1 is flagged as a pseudogene. This CDR3 spans 13 amino acids. CDR3 bases: TGTCTTCCGCTTCGGGGGGAGCAAGAGACCCAGTACTTC. Translating gives CLPLRGEQETQYF.

The rearrangement links TRBV7-9 to TRBJ1-6; D is unclear. The germline V and J ends were trimmed by 3 bases and 10 bases, with 13 bases remaining between them. Germline V gives CDR1 SEHNR, CDR2 FQNEAQ (reference sequence). The CDR3 length is 14 residues. CDR3 sequence reads: CASSFQADGSPLHF. In nucleotides, the CDR3 is TGTGCCAGCAGCTTCCAGGCCGACGGGTCACCCCTCCACTTT.

The rearrangement uses TRBV6-2 or TRBV6-3 and TRBJ1-5; D perhaps matches TRBD1 (5 bases). The germline V gene has CDR1 MNHEY and CDR2 SVGEGT. This CDR3 region has 15 residues. The V and J ends lost 5 bases and 4 bases respectively, with 15 bases between them. CDR3 sequence reads: CASSPPGSPNQPQHF. The CDR3, as DNA: TGTGCCAGCAGTCCTCCAGGGTCCCCAAATCAGCCCCAGCATTTT.

This sequence joins TRBV4-2 and TRBJ2-1; 12 bases map to TRBD2. The germline gives CDR1 LGHNA, CDR2 YNFKEQ. The CDR3 length is 17 residues. Trimming removed 3 bases from V and 9 bases from J; junction bases left unmatched: 12. CDR3 loop: CASSHPSVLAGGREQFF. CDR3 DNA sequence: TGTGCCAGCAGCCACCCATCGGTTCTAGCGGGGGGGCGTGAGCAGTTCTTC.

This clonotype was observed a few times. J is TRBJ2-3 and V is TRBV12-3 or TRBV12-4; no reliable D call. Trimming took 6 bases from V and 2 from J, leaving 21 bases between them. The CDR3 totals 17 residues. CDR3 loop: CASSPASILHTTDTQYF. The CDR3 nucleotides are TGTGCCAGCAGCCCTGCCAGCATCCTTCACACCACAGATACGCAGTATTTT.

The genes are TRBV28 and TRBJ2-4; D is unresolved. The CDR3 extends over 14 amino acids. V was shortened by 3 bases and J by 3 bases, with 9 bases between the two germline ends. Germline assignment: CDR1 MDHEN and CDR2 SYDVKM. CDR3 coding DNA: TGTGCCAGCAGTTTGTTGAGTAACAAAAACATTCAGTACTTC. It is translated as CASSLLSNKNIQYF.